This T cell receptor beta chain emerged from a study of radiation and T cells in renal cell carcinoma. Time point in this sample: baseline pretreatment blood. Treatment meaning: 15 Gy SBRT to primary tumor, nephrectomy 4 weeks later. Findings and caveats of the study: Without pretreatment biopsies, baseline tumor clonotype presence was undetermined.

About this clone: The antigen is not known.

The table came from immunoSEQ multiplex PCR; TCRdb's copy has only in-frame clones and leaves some out. The sample includes some 95,000 clones, roughly 90% of them seen just once. The origin of this receptor is a man over 45 with renal cell carcinoma. This material consisted of blood, taken from a patient whose treatment included radiotherapy and nephrectomy.

CDR3 sequence reads: CATAPGGDQETQYF. The CDR3 nucleotides are TGTGCCACCGCCCCGGGGGGAGACCAAGAGACCCAGTACTTC. This rearrangement joins TRBV15 to TRBJ2-5; 7 bases line up with TRBD2. Looked up from germline, CDR1 is LNHNV and CDR2 is YYDKDF (reference sequence). This CDR3 is 14 amino acids long. The V and J ends lost 8 bases and 0 bases, in that order; junction bases with no gene match: 6. The variable domain in full, completed from reference TRBV15 and TRBJ2-5, reads DAMVIQNPRYQVTQFGKPVTLSCSQTLNHNVMYWYQQKSSQAPKLLFHYYDKDFNNEADTPDNFQSRRPNTSFCFLDIRSPGLGDTAMYLCATAPGGDQETQYFGPGTRLLVL.